Each of the 24 T cell receptor beta chains below was sequenced from the same sample in a study of shared clonotypes between healthy human individuals. This table comes from immunoSEQ multiplex PCR, and its TCRdb copy is limited to in-frame clones, with some not included. This sample has roughly 1.4 million clones, with less than 99% found just once. Sequenced sample: naive CD4+ T cells sorted from blood. Documented subset: CD45RA+ positively selected. The source is a man in his thirties or forties in good health.

This clone was recorded once. J is TRBJ2-1 and V is TRBV7-2; TRBD1 or TRBD2 may be the D gene (5 bases each). V lost 6 bases and J lost 5, with 20 bases in between. The CDR3 extends over 16 amino acids. In germline, CDR1 is SGHTA, CDR2 FQGNSA. Here the CDR3 DNA reads TGTGCCAGCAGTAAAACTGTGGGGACCAACAACAATGAGCAGTTCTTC. This translates into CASSKTVGTNNNEQFF.

The J gene is TRBJ2-7, the V gene TRBV19, with a tentative D call TRBD1 (5 bases). The length of the CDR3 is 13 residues. In germline, CDR1 is LNHDA, CDR2 SQIVND (reference sequence). The V gene lost 7 bases and the J gene lost 5 bases, with 15 bases spanning the gap. CDR3 amino acids: CASKEGHAHEQYF. The CDR3 DNA follows: TGTGCCAGTAAAGAAGGACATGCGCACGAGCAGTACTTC.

Of note for this clone: Other DNA sequences within the sample encode an identical CDR3. Written as DNA, the CDR3 is TGCGCCAGCAGCTTGGACCCTGGCTCCTACGAGCAGTACTTC. It encodes CASSLDPGSYEQYF. The J gene is TRBJ2-7, the V gene TRBV5-1; no reliable D call. V shed 0 bases and J shed 0 bases, with 7 bases lying between them. Germline V gives CDR1 SGHRS, CDR2 YFSETQ. The CDR3 runs 14 residues.

The chain uses TRBV15 and TRBJ2-1, with TRBD2 matching over 8 bases. Germline V gene lookup returns CDR1 LNHNV and CDR2 YYDKDF (reference sequence). The CDR3 is 16 amino acids. Unmatched junction bases numbered 10, after V lost 0 bases and J lost 9 bases. CDR3 in DNA: TGTGCCACCAGCAGAGAGGGCGGGGGGCTACAAGGTGAGCAGTTCTTC. Translation gives CATSREGGGLQGEQFF.

The rearrangement links TRBV5-1 to TRBJ2-1; TRBD2 agrees at 13 bases. Germline lookup yields CDR1 SGHRS and CDR2 YFSETQ. The CDR3 runs 20 residues. Losses at the gene ends were 0 bases for V and 8 bases for J; bases not matched to a gene: 17. CDR3 region: CASSLAGLAGVFNSDDEQFF. The CDR3 DNA follows: TGCGCCAGCAGCTTGGCCGGACTAGCGGGAGTTTTTAATAGTGACGATGAGCAGTTCTTC.

The V gene is TRBV27, the J gene TRBJ2-7; 10 bases match TRBD2. With V trimmed by 5 bases and J by 3 bases, 13 bases remained unmatched. This CDR3 is built from 17 residues. Germline CDR1 is MNHEY and CDR2 is SMNVEV (reference sequence). CDR3 in amino acids: CASSTRPGLANFYEQYF. For the CDR3, the DNA is TGTGCCAGCAGTACCCGGCCGGGACTAGCGAATTTCTACGAGCAGTACTTC.

The chain couples TRBV18 to TRBJ2-3; TRBD1 matches at 10 bases. The germline V gene has CDR1 KGHSH and CDR2 LQKENI. The CDR3 is 14 residues long. J lost 5 bases, V lost 9 bases, and 8 bases had no gene match. In nucleotides, the CDR3 is TGTGCCAGTCGCCGGGACAGGGGAATAGATACGCAGTATTTT. Amino acids: CASRRDRGIDTQYF.

The chain employs TRBV6-5 and TRBJ1-1; D is possibly TRBD1 (6 bases). CDR1 and CDR2 from the germline V gene are MNHEY and SVGAGI. The ends were cut back, 6 bases at V and 2 bases at J, with 16 bases in the middle. The CDR3 has 15 amino acids. The CDR3 bases are TGTGCCAGCAGGCGGATCGACAGGTCAAACACTGAAGCTTTCTTT. Translating it yields CASRRIDRSNTEAFF.

The gene calls are TRBV2 and TRBJ1-3, with TRBD1 as a possible D gene (5 bases). CDR1 and CDR2 (germline): SNHLY, FYNNEI. The CDR3 length is 15 residues. Trimming took 4 bases from V and 0 from J, leaving 10 bases between them. The CDR3 DNA sequence: TGTGCCAGCAGTGGGACAAATTACTCTGGAAACACCATATATTTT. Its translation: CASSGTNYSGNTIYF. The full variable domain, in which reference TRBV2 and TRBJ1-3 provide the parts outside the CDR3, is EPEVTQTPSHQVTQMGQEVILRCVPISNHLYFYWYRQILGQKVEFLVSFYNNEISEKSEIFDDQFSVERPDGSNFTLKIRSTKLEDSAMYFCASSGTNYSGNTIYFGEGSWLTVV.

In this sample, this clone turned up once. The chain combines TRBV9 with TRBJ2-5; D unresolved. Deletions cut 0 bases from V and 5 bases from J, with 11 bases between. The length of the CDR3 is 14 residues. Per the germline V gene, CDR1 is SGDLS and CDR2 is YYNGEE. Here the CDR3 DNA reads TGTGCCAGCAGCGTAGGTATCCCTCCGGAGACCCAGTACTTC. Its protein is CASSVGIPPETQYF. Full variable domain (rest looked up from reference TRBV9 and TRBJ2-5): DSGVTQTPKHLITATGQRVTLRCSPRSGDLSVYWYQQSLDQGLQFLIQYYNGEERAKGNILERFSAQQFPDLHSELNLSSLELGDSALYFCASSVGIPPETQYFGPGTRLLVL.

The genes are TRBV20-1 and TRBJ2-3; D is unclear. CDR3 size: 11 residues. The V end lost 2 bases, the J end lost 6 bases, and 6 bases lay between the germline ends. The germline CDR1 and CDR2 sequences are DFQATT and SNEGSKA (reference sequence). The CDR3: CSARRSDTQYF. The DNA of the CDR3 is TGCAGTGCTAGAAGATCCGATACGCAGTATTTT.

The chain links TRBV19 to TRBJ2-7; 7 positions agree with TRBD1. The CDR3 is 13 amino acids. The trim removed 6 bases at V and 5 bases at J, leaving 7 bases unmatched. Germline V gene sequence: CDR1 LNHDA, CDR2 SQIVND (reference sequence). CDR3 nucleotides: TGTGCCAGTAGCCACAGGGGAATCCACGAGCAGTACTTC. Its translation is CASSHRGIHEQYF.

V usage is TRBV7-2 and J usage is TRBJ2-7; weak D call: TRBD2 (5 bases). Germline CDR1 and CDR2: SGHTA and FQGNSA. V lost 0 bases to trimming and J lost 11 bases, with 8 bases between them. This CDR3 contains 11 residues. The CDR3 DNA sequence: TGTGCCAGCAGCTTAGCCGGGCGGGAGTACTTC. Translated, it gives CASSLAGREYF.

The CDR3 protein is CASSLGRNSISGNTIYF. CDR3 coding DNA: TGCGCCAGCAGCTTGGGAAGGAATTCCATTTCTGGAAACACCATATATTTT. The chain couples TRBV5-1 to TRBJ1-3; no definite D call. Looked up from germline, CDR1 is SGHRS and CDR2 is YFSETQ. The V gene lost 0 bases and the J gene lost 1 base, with 14 bases spanning the gap. CDR3 length: 17 residues.

The chain recombines TRBV5-1 with TRBJ2-7, with D possibly being TRBD1 or TRBD2 (6 bases each). V was clipped by 4 bases and J by 6 bases, with 14 bases between them. CDR3 length: 13 amino acids. CDR1 SGHRS and CDR2 YFSETQ come from the germline V gene. The CDR3 coding sequence is TGCGCCAGCAGCACTCAAGGGGGGCGCGAGCAGTACTTC. Translating gives CASSTQGGREQYF.

This clone has a single count. This chain uses TRBV6-4 with TRBJ2-5, with 8 bases that match TRBD2. Germline V gene data show CDR1 as MRHNA and CDR2 as SNTAGT. The CDR3 sequence is 15 residues long. The V gene end was trimmed by 0 bases and the J gene end by 5 bases; junction bases not matched to a gene: 5. The CDR3 coding sequence is TGTGCCAGCAGTGACTCAACGGGAGGGGACGAGACCCAGTACTTC. Amino acid sequence: CASSDSTGGDETQYF.

The CDR3 DNA reads as TGTGCCAGCTTCGACAGACCCTCCTACGAGCAGTACTTC. Its translation: CASFDRPSYEQYF. The chain links TRBV28 to TRBJ2-7; tentatively, D is TRBD1 (5 bases). This CDR3 has 13 amino acids. V lost 8 bases, J lost 0 bases, and 11 bases lay in between. Germline V gene sequence: CDR1 MDHEN, CDR2 SYDVKM.

This chain connects TRBV30 to TRBJ2-7; D tentatively reads TRBD1 or TRBD2 (5 bases each). Germline V gene data show CDR1 as GTSNPN and CDR2 as SVGIG (reference sequence). The CDR3 has 14 amino acids. Trimming removed 4 bases from V and 3 bases from J, with 16 bases in between. The CDR3 sequence: CAWKGTTVGYEQYF. In nucleotides, the CDR3 is TGTGCCTGGAAAGGGACGACAGTGGGCTACGAGCAGTACTTC.

This chain links TRBV6-5 with TRBJ1-3; D remains ambiguous. The ends were cut back, 5 bases at V and 2 bases at J, with 13 bases in the middle. CDR1 MNHEY and CDR2 SVGAGI come from the germline V gene. This CDR3 has 15 amino acids. The CDR3 region has the DNA TGTGCCAGCAGTCCGGGTTCATCAGCTGGAAACACCATATATTTT. Its translation is CASSPGSSAGNTIYF.

The genes are TRBV7-2 and TRBJ2-3; 7 nucleotides line up with TRBD2. Germline CDR1 reads SGHTA; CDR2 reads FQGNSA. Losses at the gene ends were 5 bases for V and 0 bases for J; bases not matched to a gene: 5. The CDR3 spans 15 residues. CDR3: CASSATSASTDTQYF. The CDR3 region has the DNA TGTGCCAGCAGCGCAACTAGCGCGAGCACAGATACGCAGTATTTT.

This chain joins TRBV14 and TRBJ2-1; D is uncertain. Germline V gene lookup returns CDR1 SGHDN and CDR2 FVKESK. The V end was cut by 1 base, the J end by 4 bases, with 5 bases between. This CDR3 has 13 residues. CDR3 in amino acids: CASSQVGYNEQFF. The CDR3 DNA follows: TGTGCCAGCAGCCAAGTGGGTTACAATGAGCAGTTCTTC.

The chain couples TRBV7-8 to TRBJ2-1; 14 positions agree with TRBD2. Unmatched junction bases numbered 3, after V lost 5 bases and J lost 6 bases. CDR1 is SGHVS and CDR2 is FQNEAQ in the germline V gene. CDR3 length: 15 residues. CDR3 nucleotides: TGTGCCAGCAGCCGACTAGCGGGAGGGCCCAATGAGCAGTTCTTC. This gives the protein CASSRLAGGPNEQFF.

J is TRBJ1-4 and V is TRBV29-1; TRBD1 might be the D (6 bases). The germline V gene encodes CDR1 SQVTM and CDR2 ANQGSEA. The ends were cut back, 3 bases at V and 3 bases at J, with 11 bases in the middle. This CDR3 spans 14 amino acids. The CDR3 nucleotides are TGCAGCGTTGACCCCAGGGGTGCTAATGAAAAACTGTTTTTT. Its protein is CSVDPRGANEKLFF.

The V gene is TRBV7-2, the J gene TRBJ2-6, with D perhaps TRBD1 (5 bases). The germline CDR1 and CDR2 sequences are SGHTA and FQGNSA. The CDR3 has 15 amino acids. The ends were cut back, 5 bases at V and 0 bases at J, with 8 bases in the middle. The CDR3: CASSRQISGANVLTF. The CDR3 region has the DNA TGTGCCAGCAGCCGACAGATCTCTGGGGCCAACGTCCTGACTTTC.